Following are 10 T cell receptor beta chains from one sample sequenced in a study of cytomegalovirus exposure and HLA in healthy donors. Method: immunoSEQ multiplex PCR; TCRdb's copy keeps in-frame clones and lacks some. The sample consists of tens of thousands of clones, approximately 81% of them appearing once. Sequenced sample: PBMCs. The receptors come from a woman between 18 and 29 years old in good health and CMV-seropositive.

V and J are TRBV6-5 and TRBJ1-5; 7 bases agree with TRBD1. Germline loops: CDR1 MNHEY, CDR2 SVGAGI. The CDR3 has 13 amino acids. V trimming: 4 bases; J trimming: 7 bases; junction bases outside the gene matches: 4. The CDR3 protein is CASSSEGAQPQHF. CDR3 in DNA: TGTGCCAGCAGTTCCGAGGGGGCCCAGCCCCAGCATTTT.

The rearrangement links TRBV28 to TRBJ1-6; no clear D. The CDR3 covers 14 residues. Trimming removed 5 bases from V and 9 bases from J, with 14 bases in between. Per germline, CDR1 MDHEN and CDR2 SYDVKM. The chain's CDR3 is CASSTPTFSSPLHF. DNA of the CDR3: TGTGCCAGCAGTACCCCGACATTCTCTTCACCCCTCCACTTT.

V and J are TRBV7-9 and TRBJ2-5, with D possibly being TRBD2 (5 bases). The CDR3 runs 14 residues. Trimming removed 5 bases from V and 0 bases from J, with 10 bases in between. CDR1 is SEHNR, CDR2 FQNEAQ, per germline (reference sequence). DNA of the CDR3: TGTGCCAGCAGCCCCACGGGGAACCAAGAGACCCAGTACTTC. This translates into CASSPTGNQETQYF.

This clone was detected only once. This chain's CDR3 is CASSYDRGFTEAFF. The CDR3 bases are TGCGCCAGCAGCTACGACAGGGGATTTACTGAAGCTTTCTTT. The V gene is TRBV5-1, the J gene TRBJ1-1; the match to TRBD1 covers 8 bases. The CDR3 is made up of 14 amino acids. Trimming cost V 3 bases and J 5 bases; bases outside gene matches: 6. Per germline, CDR1 SGHRS and CDR2 YFSETQ.

This chain joins TRBV9 and TRBJ1-2; D remains ambiguous. The germline gives CDR1 SGDLS, CDR2 YYNGEE. Between the trimmed V and J ends, which lost 3 bases and 7 bases, there was a span of 7 bases. CDR3 size: 11 residues. This CDR3 is CASSDFGGYTF. The CDR3 DNA reads as TGTGCCAGCAGCGACTTTGGTGGCTACACCTTC.

This chain links TRBV28 with TRBJ2-7; a weak D match, TRBD2 (5 bases). This CDR3 comprises 13 residues. V was trimmed by 2 bases and J by 5 bases, leaving 10 bases between them. CDR1 is MDHEN, CDR2 SYDVKM, per germline. The CDR3 DNA is TGTGCCAGCAGTTTAACCGGGGTCCACGAGCAGTACTTC. It encodes CASSLTGVHEQYF.

The chain joins TRBV5-1 to TRBJ2-3; D is possibly TRBD2 (5 bases). Germline lookup yields CDR1 SGHRS and CDR2 YFSETQ. V gave up 4 bases and J gave up 0 bases, with 12 bases separating them. The CDR3 spans 15 residues. CDR3 bases: TGCGCCAGCAGCCCCAATACGGGAAGCACAGATACGCAGTATTTT. It yields the protein CASSPNTGSTDTQYF.

The chain couples TRBV5-1 to TRBJ2-5; 8 nucleotides line up with TRBD1. This CDR3 is 14 amino acids long. With V trimmed by 1 base and J by 4 bases, 3 bases remained unmatched. Germline CDR1 is SGHRS and CDR2 is YFSETQ. This chain's CDR3 is CASSLPTGGETQYF. The CDR3, as DNA: TGCGCCAGCAGCTTGCCCACAGGGGGAGAGACCCAGTACTTC.

This clone occurred many times. CDR3 bases: TGTGCCAGCCGACAGGGGAGTAACACTGAAGCTTTCTTT. Its protein product is CASRQGSNTEAFF. This chain joins TRBV2 and TRBJ1-1; TRBD1 agrees at 8 bases. The CDR3 extends over 13 amino acids. V shed 8 bases and J 2 bases; nucleotides not matched to a gene: 4. CDR1 and CDR2 from the germline V gene are SNHLY and FYNNEI.

This rearrangement joins TRBV19 to TRBJ1-5, with D unclear. Per the germline V gene, CDR1 is LNHDA and CDR2 is SQIVND (reference sequence). The CDR3 length is 16 residues. The V end was cut by 3 bases, the J end by 0 bases, with 12 bases between. CDR3 DNA: TGTGCCAGTAGTATCAACAGCATCTATAGCAATCAGCCCCAGCATTTT. This encodes CASSINSIYSNQPQHF.